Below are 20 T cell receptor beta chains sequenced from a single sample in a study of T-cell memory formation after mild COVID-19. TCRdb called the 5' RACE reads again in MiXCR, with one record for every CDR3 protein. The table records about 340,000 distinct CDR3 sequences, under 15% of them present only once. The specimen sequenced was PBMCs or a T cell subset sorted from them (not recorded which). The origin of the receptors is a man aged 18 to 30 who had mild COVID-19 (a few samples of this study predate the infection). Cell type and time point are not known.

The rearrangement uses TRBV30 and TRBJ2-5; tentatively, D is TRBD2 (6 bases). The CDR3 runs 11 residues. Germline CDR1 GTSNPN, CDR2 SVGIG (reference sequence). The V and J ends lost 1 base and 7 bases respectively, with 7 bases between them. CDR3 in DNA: TGTGCCTGGAGTGACGGGGGGACCCAGTACTTC. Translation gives CAWSDGGTQYF.

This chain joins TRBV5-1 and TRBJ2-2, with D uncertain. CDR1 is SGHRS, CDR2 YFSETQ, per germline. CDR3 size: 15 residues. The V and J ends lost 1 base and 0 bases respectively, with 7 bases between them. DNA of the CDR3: TGCGCCAGCAGCTTGTCTACATCGAACACCGGGGAGCTGTTTTTT. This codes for CASSLSTSNTGELFF.

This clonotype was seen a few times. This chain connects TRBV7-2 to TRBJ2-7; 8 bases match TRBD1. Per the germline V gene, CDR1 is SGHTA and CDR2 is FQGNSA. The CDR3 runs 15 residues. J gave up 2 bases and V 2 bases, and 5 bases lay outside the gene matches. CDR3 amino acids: CASSLTGGTTYEQYV. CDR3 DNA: TGTGCCAGCAGCTTAACAGGGGGTACTACCTACGAGCAGTACGTC.

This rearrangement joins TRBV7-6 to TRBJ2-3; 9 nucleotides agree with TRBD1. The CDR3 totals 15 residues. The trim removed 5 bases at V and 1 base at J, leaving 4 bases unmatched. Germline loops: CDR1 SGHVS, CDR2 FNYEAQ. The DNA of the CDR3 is TGTGCCAGCAGCCGCTGGACAGGGGGCACAGATACGCAGTATTTT. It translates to CASSRWTGGTDTQYF.

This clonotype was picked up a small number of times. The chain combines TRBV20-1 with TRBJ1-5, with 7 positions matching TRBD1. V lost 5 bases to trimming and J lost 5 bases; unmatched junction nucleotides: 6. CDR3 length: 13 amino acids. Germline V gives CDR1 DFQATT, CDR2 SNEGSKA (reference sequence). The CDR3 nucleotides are TGCAGTGCTGGCAGGGGGGCAGATCAGCCCCAGCATTTT. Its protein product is CSAGRGADQPQHF.

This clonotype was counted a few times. Written as DNA, the CDR3 is TGCGCCAGCAGCCCCCCGACCCGGGGACGAGGTTTCTTT. It specifies CASSPPTRGRGFF. This chain connects TRBV4-1 to TRBJ1-1; weak D call: TRBD1 (5 bases). Germline loops: CDR1 MGHRA, CDR2 YSYEKL. V gave up 4 bases and J gave up 13 bases, with 19 bases separating them. The CDR3 length is 13 residues.

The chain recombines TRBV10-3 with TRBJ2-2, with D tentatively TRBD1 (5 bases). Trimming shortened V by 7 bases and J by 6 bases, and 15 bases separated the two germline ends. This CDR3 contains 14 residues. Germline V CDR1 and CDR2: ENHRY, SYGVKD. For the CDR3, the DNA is TGTGCCATCAACTCGGACAATAATGCCGGGGAGCTGTTTTTT. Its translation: CAINSDNNAGELFF.

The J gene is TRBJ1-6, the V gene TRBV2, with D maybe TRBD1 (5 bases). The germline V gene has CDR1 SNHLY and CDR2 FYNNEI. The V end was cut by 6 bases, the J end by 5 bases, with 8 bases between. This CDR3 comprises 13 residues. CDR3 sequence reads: CASRTENNSPLHF. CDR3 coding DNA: TGTGCCAGCAGGACAGAGAATAATTCACCCCTCCACTTT.

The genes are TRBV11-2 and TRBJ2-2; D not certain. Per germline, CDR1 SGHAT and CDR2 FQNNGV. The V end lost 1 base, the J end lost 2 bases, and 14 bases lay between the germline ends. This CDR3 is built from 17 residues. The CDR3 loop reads CASSLGSIGSNTGELFF. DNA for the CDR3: TGTGCCAGCAGCTTAGGCTCTATCGGGTCAAACACCGGGGAGCTGTTTTTT.

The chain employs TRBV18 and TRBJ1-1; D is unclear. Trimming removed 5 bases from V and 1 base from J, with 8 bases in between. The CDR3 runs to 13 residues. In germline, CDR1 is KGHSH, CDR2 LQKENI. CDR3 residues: CASSLTQNTEAFF. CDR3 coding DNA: TGTGCCAGCTCATTGACGCAGAACACTGAAGCTTTCTTT.

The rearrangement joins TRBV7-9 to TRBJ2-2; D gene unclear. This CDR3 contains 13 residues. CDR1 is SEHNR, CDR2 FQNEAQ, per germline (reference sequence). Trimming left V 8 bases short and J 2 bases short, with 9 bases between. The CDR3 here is CASSEINTGELFF. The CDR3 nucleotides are TGTGCCAGCTCGGAGATTAACACCGGGGAGCTGTTTTTT. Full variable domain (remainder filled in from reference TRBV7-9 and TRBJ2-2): DTGVSQNPRHKITKRGQNVTFRCDPISEHNRLYWYRQTLGQGPEFLTYFQNEAQLEKSRLLSDRFSAERPKGSFSTLEIQRTEQGDSAMYLCASSEINTGELFFGEGSRLTVL.

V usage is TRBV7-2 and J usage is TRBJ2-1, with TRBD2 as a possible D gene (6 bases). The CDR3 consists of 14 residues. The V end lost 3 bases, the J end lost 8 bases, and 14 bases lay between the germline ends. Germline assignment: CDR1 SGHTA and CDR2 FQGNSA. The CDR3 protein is CASSFPGPGDEQFF. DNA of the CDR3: TGTGCCAGCAGCTTTCCGGGGCCGGGGGATGAGCAGTTCTTC.

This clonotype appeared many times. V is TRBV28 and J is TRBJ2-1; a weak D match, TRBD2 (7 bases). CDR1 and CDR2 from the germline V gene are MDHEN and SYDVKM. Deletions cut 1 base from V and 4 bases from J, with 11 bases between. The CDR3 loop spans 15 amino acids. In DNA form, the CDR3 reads TGTGCCAGCAGTTTATTGGGGGGGGCTTACAATGAGCAGTTCTTC. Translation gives CASSLLGGAYNEQFF.

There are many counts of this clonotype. As DNA, the CDR3 is TGTGCCTGGAGAATAATTACTGGTAAAACGCAGTATTTT. Encoded protein: CAWRIITGKTQYF. This chain links TRBV30 with TRBJ2-3, with no clear D. Trimming pared 3 bases from V and 9 bases from J, leaving 16 bases between. Germline lookup yields CDR1 GTSNPN and CDR2 SVGIG (reference sequence). This CDR3 is built from 13 residues.

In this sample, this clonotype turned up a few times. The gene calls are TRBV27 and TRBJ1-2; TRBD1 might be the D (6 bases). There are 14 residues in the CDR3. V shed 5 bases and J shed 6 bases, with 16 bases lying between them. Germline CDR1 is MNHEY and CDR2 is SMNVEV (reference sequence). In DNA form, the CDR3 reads TGTGCCAGCAGTGTGACAGGAACCCATGATGGCTACACCTTC. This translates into CASSVTGTHDGYTF.

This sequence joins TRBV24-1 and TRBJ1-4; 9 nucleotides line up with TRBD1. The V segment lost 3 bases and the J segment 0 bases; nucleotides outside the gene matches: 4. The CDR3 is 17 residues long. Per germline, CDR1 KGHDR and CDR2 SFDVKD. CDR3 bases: TGTGCCACCAGTGATGGGACAGGGTTTGCAACTAATGAAAAACTGTTTTTT. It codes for CATSDGTGFATNEKLFF.

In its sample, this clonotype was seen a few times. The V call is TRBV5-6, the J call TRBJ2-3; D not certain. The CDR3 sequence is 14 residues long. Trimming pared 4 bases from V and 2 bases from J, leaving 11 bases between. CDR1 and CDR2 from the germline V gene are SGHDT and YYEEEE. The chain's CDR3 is CASSTGSYTDTQYF. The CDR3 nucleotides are TGTGCCAGCAGCACCGGGTCCTACACAGATACGCAGTATTTT. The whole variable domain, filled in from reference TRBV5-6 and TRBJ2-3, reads DAGVTQSPTHLIKTRGQQVTLRCSPKSGHDTVSWYQQALGQGPQFIFQYYEEEERQRGNFPDRFSGHQFPNYSSELNVNALLLGDSALYLCASSTGSYTDTQYFGPGTRLTVL.

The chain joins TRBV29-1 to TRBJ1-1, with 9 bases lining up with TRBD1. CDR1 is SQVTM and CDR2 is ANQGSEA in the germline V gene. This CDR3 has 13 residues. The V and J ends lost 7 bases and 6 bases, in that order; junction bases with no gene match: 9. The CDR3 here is CSGRQGGFAEAFF. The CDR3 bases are TGCAGCGGACGACAGGGGGGATTCGCTGAAGCTTTCTTT.

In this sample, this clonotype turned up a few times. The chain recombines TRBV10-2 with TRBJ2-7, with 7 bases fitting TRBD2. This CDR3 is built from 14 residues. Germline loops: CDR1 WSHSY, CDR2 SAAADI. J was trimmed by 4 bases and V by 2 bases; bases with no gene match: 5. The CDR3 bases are TGCGCCAGCAGTGAGACGGGGGGTCGTTACGAGCAGTACGTC. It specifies CASSETGGRYEQYV.

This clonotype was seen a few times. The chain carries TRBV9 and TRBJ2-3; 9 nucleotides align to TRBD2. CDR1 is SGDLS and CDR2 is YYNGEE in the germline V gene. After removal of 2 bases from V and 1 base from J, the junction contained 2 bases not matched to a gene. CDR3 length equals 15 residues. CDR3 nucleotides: TGTGCCAGCAGCGTTAGCGGGGGCCGCACAGATACGCAGTATTTT. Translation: CASSVSGGRTDTQYF.